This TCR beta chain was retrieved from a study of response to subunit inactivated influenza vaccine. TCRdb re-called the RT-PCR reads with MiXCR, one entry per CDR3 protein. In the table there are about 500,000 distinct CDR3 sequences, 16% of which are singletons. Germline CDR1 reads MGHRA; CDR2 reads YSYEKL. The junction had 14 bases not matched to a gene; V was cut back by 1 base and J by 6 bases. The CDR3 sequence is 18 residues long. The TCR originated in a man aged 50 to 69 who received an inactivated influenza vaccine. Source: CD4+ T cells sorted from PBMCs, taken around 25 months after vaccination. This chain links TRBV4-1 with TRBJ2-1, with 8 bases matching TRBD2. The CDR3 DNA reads TGCGCCAGCAGCCAAGTTGGGCGGGGGGAATTGTTCGGCAATGAGCAGTTCTTC. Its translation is CASSQVGRGELFGNEQFF.